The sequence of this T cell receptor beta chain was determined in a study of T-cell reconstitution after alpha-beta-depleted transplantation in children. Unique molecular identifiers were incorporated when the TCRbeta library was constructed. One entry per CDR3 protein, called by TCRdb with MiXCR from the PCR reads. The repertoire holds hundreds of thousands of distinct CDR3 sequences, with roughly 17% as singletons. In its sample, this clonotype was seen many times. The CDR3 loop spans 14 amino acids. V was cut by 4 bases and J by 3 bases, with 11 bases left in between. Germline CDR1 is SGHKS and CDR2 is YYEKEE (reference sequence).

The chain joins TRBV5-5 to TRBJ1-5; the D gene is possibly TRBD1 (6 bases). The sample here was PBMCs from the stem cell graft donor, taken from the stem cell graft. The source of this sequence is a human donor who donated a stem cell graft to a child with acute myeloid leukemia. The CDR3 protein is CASSQGQSNQPQHF. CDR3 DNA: TGTGCCAGCAGCCAAGGACAGTCCAATCAGCCCCAGCATTTT.